A single sample gave rise to the 19 T cell receptor beta chains below, sequenced in a study of beta chain features in type 1 diabetes. Since all of the isolated RNA was reverse transcribed, expressed TCRB transcripts were what got sequenced. Only in-frame clones appear in the TCRdb table, and some are missing; sequencing was by immunoSEQ multiplex PCR. The sample holds about 620,000 clones, around 16% seen once. What was sequenced was naive CD4+ T cells from blood. Receptors were obtained from a man between 18 and 29 years old in good health.

This clone appeared many times. J is TRBJ2-5 and V is TRBV10-3, with a tentative D call TRBD1 (5 bases). This CDR3 spans 12 amino acids. V lost 3 bases, J lost 3 bases, and 5 bases lay in between. Germline CDR1 and CDR2: ENHRY and SYGVKD. The CDR3 sequence is CAISDREETQYF. The CDR3 DNA is TGTGCCATCAGTGACAGGGAAGAGACCCAGTACTTC.

In its sample, this clone was seen a few times. Here the CDR3 reads CASSWGSQSGTGAFETQYF. CDR3 DNA: TGTGCCAGCAGCTGGGGGTCCCAATCCGGGACAGGGGCATTCGAGACCCAGTACTTC. The chain employs TRBV11-1 and TRBJ2-5, with 10 nucleotides matching TRBD1. Germline V gene lookup returns CDR1 SGHAT and CDR2 FQDESV (reference sequence). The CDR3 loop spans 19 amino acids. Trimming removed 4 bases from V and 5 bases from J; junction bases left unmatched: 19.

This clone has only a few counts. For the CDR3, the DNA is TGCGCCAGCAGCTTCACGGGACAGAGCACAGATACGCAGTATTTT. The encoded protein is CASSFTGQSTDTQYF. V usage is TRBV5-1 and J usage is TRBJ2-3, with 7 nucleotides matching TRBD1. V lost 2 bases, J lost 0 bases, and 3 bases stayed unmatched. Germline values: CDR1 SGHRS, CDR2 YFSETQ. The CDR3 extends over 15 amino acids.

This clone was seen only a few times. The V call is TRBV4-1, the J call TRBJ1-4; D might be TRBD1 (5 bases). The CDR3 sequence is 15 residues long. Deletions cut 3 bases from V and 0 bases from J, with 8 bases between. The V gene's germline CDR1 is MGHRA and CDR2 YSYEKL. The CDR3 spells CASSHGHSTNEKLFF. The CDR3 DNA reads as TGCGCCAGCAGCCATGGACATTCAACTAATGAAAAACTGTTTTTT.

This clone was found a few times. The chain uses TRBV27 and TRBJ2-2; D is unresolved. The CDR3 covers 11 residues. Germline loops: CDR1 MNHEY, CDR2 SMNVEV (reference sequence). V dropped 6 bases and J dropped 5 bases, with 4 bases sitting between them. CDR3 region: CASRATGELFF. CDR3 sequence (DNA): TGTGCCAGCAGGGCGACCGGGGAGCTGTTTTTT.

The chain employs TRBV9 and TRBJ2-1, with D hard to call. This CDR3 spans 14 amino acids. Germline-derived CDR1 and CDR2 are SGDLS and YYNGEE. V dropped 0 bases and J dropped 0 bases, with 4 bases sitting between them. The CDR3 DNA reads as TGTGCCAGCAGCGTAGGGTACTCCTACAATGAGCAGTTCTTC. This translates into CASSVGYSYNEQFF.

This clone was seen a handful of times. The V and J genes are TRBV28 and TRBJ2-7, with 7 bases lining up with TRBD1. Germline V gives CDR1 MDHEN, CDR2 SYDVKM. The CDR3 covers 15 residues. V lost 5 bases, J lost 2 bases, and 9 bases stayed unmatched. The CDR3 reads CASSGGQVSAYEQYF. In DNA, the CDR3 is TGTGCCAGCAGTGGAGGACAGGTCAGTGCCTACGAGCAGTACTTC.

The chain is built from TRBV2 and TRBJ1-5; 10 bases are shared with TRBD1. The V and J ends lost 8 bases and 7 bases, in that order; junction bases with no gene match: 11. This CDR3 has 15 residues. In germline, CDR1 is SNHLY, CDR2 FYNNEI. As DNA, the CDR3 is TGTGCCAGCCGTCCCGGGACAGGGGCGGGGCAGCCCCAGCATTTT. This gives the protein CASRPGTGAGQPQHF.

The J gene is TRBJ2-1, the V gene TRBV28; perhaps TRBD2 as D (6 bases). The CDR3 is 14 residues long. Between the trimmed V and J ends, which lost 4 bases and 6 bases, there was a span of 13 bases. Looked up from germline, CDR1 is MDHEN and CDR2 is SYDVKM. CDR3 nucleotides: TGTGCCAGCAGTTCGGCGGGGAGTGGCAATGAGCAGTTCTTC. Protein product: CASSSAGSGNEQFF.

This clone has just a few counts. V and J are TRBV5-4 and TRBJ2-3; D uncertain. CDR3 length equals 15 residues. The germline CDR1 and CDR2 sequences are SGHNT and YYREEE (reference sequence). V lost 3 bases, J lost 0 bases, and 11 bases lay in between. Here the CDR3 DNA reads TGTGCCAGCAGCTACAGCGTCGATAGCACAGATACGCAGTATTTT. This codes for CASSYSVDSTDTQYF.

The V and J genes are TRBV27 and TRBJ2-7; D may match TRBD1 or TRBD2 (5 bases each). The CDR3 totals 14 residues. V lost 8 bases, J lost 0 bases, and 14 bases lay in between. Germline loops: CDR1 MNHEY, CDR2 SMNVEV (reference sequence). This CDR3 reads CASRDALPSYEQYF. The CDR3 DNA reads TGTGCCAGCCGGGACGCGTTACCCTCCTACGAGCAGTACTTC.

The chain joins TRBV2 to TRBJ1-1, with 9 positions matching TRBD1. The V gene's germline CDR1 is SNHLY and CDR2 FYNNEI. The trim removed 4 bases at V and 2 bases at J, leaving 8 bases unmatched. CDR3 length equals 16 residues. CDR3 region: CASSVSPQGANTEAFF. The CDR3 nucleotides are TGTGCCAGCAGTGTCTCCCCACAGGGGGCCAACACTGAAGCTTTCTTT.

V is TRBV4-1 and J is TRBJ2-4; D unclear. Trimming cost V 0 bases and J 0 bases, with 12 bases left between them. The CDR3 runs 17 residues. Germline CDR1 and CDR2: MGHRA and YSYEKL. The DNA of the CDR3 is TGCGCCAGCAGCCAAGATATCAGTACGAGAGCCAAAAACATTCAGTACTTC. As protein: CASSQDISTRAKNIQYF.

This clone was observed a few times. The same CDR3 arises from other DNA sequences in this sample as well. V is TRBV27 and J is TRBJ2-7; D is ambiguous. Germline V gene sequence: CDR1 MNHEY, CDR2 SMNVEV (reference sequence). Deletions cut 4 bases from V and 0 bases from J, with 1 base between. The CDR3 loop spans 11 amino acids. The CDR3 loop is CASSSSYEQYF. The CDR3 bases are TGTGCCAGCAGTTCCTCCTACGAGCAGTACTTC.

This chain uses TRBV10-3 with TRBJ1-3; TRBD1 agrees at 7 bases. Trimming removed 10 bases from V and 4 bases from J; junction bases left unmatched: 7. This CDR3 has 13 amino acids. Germline V gene lookup returns CDR1 ENHRY and CDR2 SYGVKD. This CDR3 reads CATEGTEGNTIYF. The CDR3 region has the DNA TGTGCCACCGAAGGGACAGAGGGAAACACCATATATTTT.

In this sample, this clone turned up a few times. Other DNA sequences of this sample code for an identical CDR3. The chain uses TRBV28 and TRBJ2-1; TRBD1 matches at 11 bases. The germline CDR1 and CDR2 sequences are MDHEN and SYDVKM. CDR3 size: 15 residues. Unmatched junction bases numbered 2, after V lost 4 bases and J lost 3 bases. For the CDR3, the DNA is TGTGCCAGCAGTTCGGGACAGGGGGTCTACAATGAGCAGTTCTTC. Translation: CASSSGQGVYNEQFF.

This chain uses TRBV5-4 with TRBJ2-5, with D uncertain. This CDR3 is 14 amino acids long. Germline lookup yields CDR1 SGHNT and CDR2 YYREEE (reference sequence). Trimming took off 9 bases at V and 2 bases at J, with 17 bases between the two ends. CDR3 DNA: TGTGCCACCCGTATAGTGGCAGCTCAAGAGACCCAGTACTTC. Its protein is CATRIVAAQETQYF. The whole variable domain, filled in from reference TRBV5-4 and TRBJ2-5, reads ETGVTQSPTHLIKTRGQQVTLRCSSQSGHNTVSWYQQALGQGPQFIFQYYREEENGRGNFPPRFSGLQFPNYSSELNVNALELDDSALYLCATRIVAAQETQYFGPGTRLLVL.

Only a few counts were recorded for this clone. V is TRBV28 and J is TRBJ2-5; TRBD1 aligns across 7 bases. Germline CDR1 and CDR2: MDHEN and SYDVKM. The CDR3 runs 13 residues. Unmatched junction bases numbered 3, after V lost 6 bases and J lost 2 bases. DNA for the CDR3: TGTGCCAGCAGGACGACAGGGCAAGAGACCCAGTACTTC. This encodes CASRTTGQETQYF. Looking up the rest from reference TRBV28 and TRBJ2-5 gives the full variable domain: DVKVTQSSRYLVKRTGEKVFLECVQDMDHENMFWYRQDPGLGLRLIYFSYDVKMKEKGDIPEGYSVSREKKERFSLILESASTNQTSMYLCASRTTGQETQYFGPGTRLLVL.

This rearrangement joins TRBV9 to TRBJ2-3; TRBD2 aligns across 7 bases. Germline CDR1 and CDR2: SGDLS and YYNGEE. CDR3 size: 15 residues. Trimming removed 10 bases from V and 0 bases from J; junction bases left unmatched: 11. CDR3 region: CAGSARGLSTDTQYF. Here the CDR3 DNA reads TGTGCCGGCTCCGCCCGGGGACTAAGCACAGATACGCAGTATTTT.